What follows are 9 T cell receptor beta chains derived from one specimen sequenced in a study of T cell responses to AZD1222 COVID-19 vaccine (TCRdb year 2021). Libraries were built with the immunoSEQ multiplex PCR assay. Here the immuneACCESS table is served through TCRdb, limited to in-frame sequences with V and J called. Missing clones are a known gap in these copies; in checked studies unresolved V genes cover under half, and the rest lacks a known reason. Recorded for this sample are fewer than 150,000 clones; around 88% of them occurred a single time. The ten biggest clones cover approximately 3.7% of the sample. The time point label corresponds to: baseline before first vaccination. This material consisted of peripheral blood, taken on day 0 of AZD1222 vaccination. These receptors all come from an adult in good health.

V usage is TRBV7-9 and J usage is TRBJ1-5; TRBD1 is a possible D gene (5 bases). V was clipped by 5 bases and J by 8 bases, with 7 bases between them. Germline CDR1 and CDR2: SEHNR and FQNEAQ (reference sequence). The CDR3 is made up of 11 amino acids. The CDR3 sequence is CASSQGEPQHF. As DNA, the CDR3 is TGTGCCAGCAGCCAAGGGGAGCCCCAGCATTTT.

The chain carries TRBV6-5 and TRBJ1-2; D is perhaps TRBD1 (6 bases). The CDR3 is made up of 13 amino acids. With 2 bases removed from V and 4 bases from J, the gap between germline ends came to 8 bases. Germline V gives CDR1 MNHEY, CDR2 SVGAGI. The CDR3 region has the DNA TGTGCCAGCAGTTACAAACAGGGCTATGGCTACACCTTC. Translating gives CASSYKQGYGYTF.

The J gene is TRBJ1-2, the V gene TRBV4-3; 7 nucleotides line up with TRBD1. This CDR3 has 16 residues. With 0 bases clipped from V and 4 bases from J, the junction kept 8 bases outside the gene matches. Germline values: CDR1 LGHNA, CDR2 YSLEER. The CDR3 region is CASSQDGPGQFYGYTF. In DNA form, the CDR3 reads TGCGCCAGCAGCCAAGACGGACCGGGACAGTTCTATGGCTACACCTTC.

The CDR3: CASSPPLGYTGELFF. The CDR3 DNA reads TGTGCCAGCAGCCCCCCGTTGGGTTACACCGGGGAGCTGTTTTTT. V and J are TRBV6-2 or TRBV6-3 and TRBJ2-2; no firm D call. V lost 6 bases, J lost 3 bases, and 14 bases lay in between. Germline loops: CDR1 MNHEY, CDR2 SVGEGT. The CDR3 covers 15 residues.

This clone was counted once. This rearrangement joins TRBV12-3 or TRBV12-4 to TRBJ2-1; D is ambiguous. CDR3 size: 13 residues. The ends were cut back, 1 base at V and 8 bases at J, with 9 bases in the middle. Here the CDR3 reads CASSLGRSDEQFF. As DNA, the CDR3 is TGTGCCAGCAGTTTAGGCCGAAGCGATGAGCAGTTCTTC.

This clone has just one count. The chain recombines TRBV6-2 or TRBV6-3 with TRBJ1-5; 7 bases match TRBD1. Unmatched junction bases numbered 14, after V lost 2 bases and J lost 4 bases. Germline CDR1 and CDR2: MNHEY and SVGEGT. The CDR3 consists of 18 residues. The CDR3 region is CASSYPEGAQEGNQPQHF. The CDR3 DNA follows: TGTGCCAGCAGTTACCCCGAGGGGGCACAGGAGGGGAATCAGCCCCAGCATTTT.

This rearrangement joins TRBV10-1 to TRBJ2-1, with D perhaps TRBD2 (5 bases). With 3 bases removed from V and 0 bases from J, the gap between germline ends came to 12 bases. The CDR3 consists of 16 residues. Germline V CDR1 and CDR2: WNHNN, SYGVQD (reference sequence). Written as DNA, the CDR3 is TGCGCCAGCAGTGAAGCGGTAGCCCCCTCCTACAATGAGCAGTTCTTC. Protein: CASSEAVAPSYNEQFF.

The genes are TRBV27 and TRBJ2-1, with D maybe TRBD2 (6 bases). V was shortened by 3 bases and J by 3 bases, with 12 bases between the two germline ends. This CDR3 is 15 amino acids long. Per the germline V gene, CDR1 is MNHEY and CDR2 is SMNVEV (reference sequence). CDR3 DNA sequence: TGTGCCAGCAGTTTTACTAGCAGCAGCTACAATGAGCAGTTCTTC. Its translation: CASSFTSSSYNEQFF.

The chain recombines TRBV28 with TRBJ1-2, with unresolved D. The ends were cut back, 4 bases at V and 8 bases at J, with 11 bases in the middle. Germline CDR1 MDHEN, CDR2 SYDVKM. The CDR3 totals 12 residues. CDR3 protein: CASSSGSRGYTF. CDR3 sequence (DNA): TGTGCCAGCAGTTCGGGTTCGAGAGGCTACACCTTC.